A single sample is the source of the 10 T cell receptor beta chains below, sequenced in a study of Ad26.COV2.S vaccination and SARS-CoV-2 variants. Clones were sequenced by immunoSEQ multiplex PCR, and TCRdb holds only the in-frame ones, with some missing. This repertoire shows 350,000 to 550,000 clones, about 88% found once; its top ten account for about 2.5%. Treatment denoted: roughly 20 received Ad26.COV2.S at low or high dose, single or two shots; about five received placebo; per-sample allocation not given. Specimens were obtained on day 63 following the first vaccine or placebo injection. Material: peripheral blood, obtained in a trial of Ad26.COV2.S vaccine versus placebo. The origin of the receptors is a person aged 18-65 years who received the Ad26.COV2.S COVID-19 vaccine or a placebo.

V and J are TRBV9 and TRBJ1-1; maybe TRBD1 (5 bases). CDR1 is SGDLS and CDR2 is YYNGEE in the germline V gene. The V gene lost 1 base and the J gene lost 8 bases, with 18 bases spanning the gap. The CDR3 has 15 amino acids. CDR3 loop: CASSVWDFGANEAFF. The CDR3 DNA sequence: TGTGCCAGCAGCGTATGGGATTTCGGGGCGAACGAAGCTTTCTTT.

V is TRBV5-4 and J is TRBJ2-3, with D perhaps matching TRBD2 (6 bases). Trimming cost V 4 bases and J 0 bases, with 12 bases left between them. CDR1 is SGHNT and CDR2 is YYREEE in the germline V gene (reference sequence). The CDR3 extends over 15 amino acids. Here the CDR3 DNA reads TGTGCCAGCAGCCCCCTAGCGACCAGCACAGATACGCAGTATTTT. Protein sequence: CASSPLATSTDTQYF.

To note about this clone: Other nucleotide sequences from this sample produce the same CDR3. V gene TRBV11-2 combines with J gene TRBJ2-3; D ambiguous. CDR3 length: 13 amino acids. V shed 1 base and J shed 2 bases, with 4 bases lying between them. From germline, CDR1 is SGHAT and CDR2 FQNNGV. The CDR3 here is CASSLGNTDTQYF. The CDR3 region has the DNA TGTGCCAGCAGCTTAGGGAACACAGATACGCAGTATTTT.

The chain joins TRBV7-2 to TRBJ1-2; D uncertain. The CDR3 spans 14 residues. Germline CDR1 reads SGHTA; CDR2 reads FQGNSA. Trimming shortened V by 3 bases and J by 7 bases, and 15 bases separated the two germline ends. The CDR3 region has the DNA TGTGCCAGCAGCTTTAACGGAAAACGAGGTGGCTACACCTTC. Its protein product is CASSFNGKRGGYTF. The variable domain in full, completed from reference TRBV7-2 and TRBJ1-2, reads GAGVSQSPSNKVTEKGKDVELRCDPISGHTALYWYRQSLGQGLEFLIYFQGNSAPDKSGLPSDRFSAERTGGSVSTLTIQRTQQEDSAVYLCASSFNGKRGGYTFGSGTRLTVV.

This clone was seen only once. The chain employs TRBV12-3 or TRBV12-4 and TRBJ2-7, with TRBD2 matching over 7 bases. This CDR3 spans 13 amino acids. After removal of 5 bases from V and 6 bases from J, the junction contained 7 bases not matched to a gene. This CDR3 is CASSGDYFSEQYF. The CDR3 nucleotides are TGTGCCAGCAGTGGGGACTACTTCTCCGAGCAGTACTTC.

The chain joins TRBV7-2 to TRBJ1-2, with 8 positions matching TRBD1. The V gene's germline CDR1 is SGHTA and CDR2 FQGNSA. This CDR3 has 13 amino acids. V lost 5 bases to trimming and J lost 8 bases; unmatched junction nucleotides: 7. CDR3 in amino acids: CASSEDRVRGYTF. The CDR3 DNA reads TGTGCCAGCAGCGAGGACAGGGTTAGGGGCTACACCTTC.

The chain is built from TRBV9 and TRBJ2-6, with D tentatively TRBD1 (6 bases). Germline V lookup: CDR1 SGDLS, CDR2 YYNGEE. Trimming cost V 6 bases and J 0 bases, with 10 bases left between them. The length of the CDR3 is 15 residues. The CDR3, as DNA: TGTGCCAGCACTACAGGGAACTCTGGGGCCAACGTCCTGACTTTC. This sequence encodes CASTTGNSGANVLTF. Complete variable domain (other parts from reference TRBV9 and TRBJ2-6): DSGVTQTPKHLITATGQRVTLRCSPRSGDLSVYWYQQSLDQGLQFLIQYYNGEERAKGNILERFSAQQFPDLHSELNLSSLELGDSALYFCASTTGNSGANVLTFGAGSRLTVL.

The chain couples TRBV19 to TRBJ2-4; 9 nucleotides align to TRBD1. After removal of 4 bases from V and 4 bases from J, the junction contained 11 bases not matched to a gene. There are 17 residues in the CDR3. CDR1 and CDR2 (germline): LNHDA, SQIVND (reference sequence). CDR3 sequence (DNA): TGTGCCAGTAGTAGCCCTTCCGGGACAGGGAATAAAAACATTCAGTACTTC. As protein: CASSSPSGTGNKNIQYF.

CDR3 sequence (DNA): TGTGCCAGCAGTGAGAACAGGGTCGCCTATGGCTACACCTTC. Its translation: CASSENRVAYGYTF. The V call is TRBV6-6, the J call TRBJ1-2; maybe TRBD1 (6 bases). Trimming removed 5 bases at V and 4 bases at J, with 14 bases between. The germline gives CDR1 MNHNY, CDR2 SVGAGI (reference sequence). The CDR3 extends over 14 amino acids.

V and J are TRBV7-3 and TRBJ2-3, with 12 positions matching TRBD2. Germline lookup yields CDR1 SGHTA and CDR2 FQGTGA. The CDR3 is made up of 20 amino acids. V lost 5 bases to trimming and J lost 4 bases; unmatched junction nucleotides: 19. The CDR3 protein is CASSAQARLAGGGPPDTQYF. In nucleotides, the CDR3 is TGTGCCAGCAGCGCCCAGGCCCGCCTAGCGGGGGGGGGTCCCCCAGATACGCAGTATTTT.